The T cell receptor (beta chain) described here comes from a study of shared clonotypes between healthy human individuals. V shed 1 base and J shed 6 bases, with 0 bases lying between them. Germline V CDR1 and CDR2: MGHRA, YSYEKL. This CDR3 is built from 11 residues. Note on this clone: This could be a read error, since a much larger clone is one nucleotide away.

TCRdb keeps only in-frame clones here, not all; method: immunoSEQ multiplex PCR. Here the sample spans some 1 million clones, about three quarters being singletons. This sequence originates from a man aged 18 to 29 in good health. The sequenced material came from memory CD4+ T cells sorted from blood. Subset noted: CD45RA-negative fraction. V usage is TRBV4-1 and J usage is TRBJ2-2; no firm D call. The CDR3 coding sequence is TGCGCCAGCAGCCAAGCCGGGGAGCTGTTTTTT. It encodes CASSQAGELFF.